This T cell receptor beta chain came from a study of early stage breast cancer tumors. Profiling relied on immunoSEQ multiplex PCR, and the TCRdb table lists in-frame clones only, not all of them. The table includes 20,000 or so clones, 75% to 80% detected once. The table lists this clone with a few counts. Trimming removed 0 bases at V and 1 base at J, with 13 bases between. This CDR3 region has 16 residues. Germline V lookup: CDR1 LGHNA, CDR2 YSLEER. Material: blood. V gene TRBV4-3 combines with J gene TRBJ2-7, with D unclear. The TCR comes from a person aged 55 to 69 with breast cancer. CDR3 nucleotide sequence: TGCGCCAGCAGCCAAGATTCCTCCGGGTTTTCCTACGAGCAGTACTTC. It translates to CASSQDSSGFSYEQYF.